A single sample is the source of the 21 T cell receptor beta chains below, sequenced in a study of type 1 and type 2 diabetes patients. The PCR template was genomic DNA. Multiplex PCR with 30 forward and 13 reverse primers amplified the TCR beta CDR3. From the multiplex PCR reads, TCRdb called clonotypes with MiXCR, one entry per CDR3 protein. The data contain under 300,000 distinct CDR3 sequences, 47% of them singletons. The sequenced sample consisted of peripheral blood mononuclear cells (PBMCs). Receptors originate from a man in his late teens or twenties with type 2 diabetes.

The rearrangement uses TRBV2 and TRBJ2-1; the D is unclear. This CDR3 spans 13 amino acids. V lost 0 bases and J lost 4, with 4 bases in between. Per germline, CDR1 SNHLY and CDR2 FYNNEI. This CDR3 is CASSEALYNEQFF. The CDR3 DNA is TGTGCCAGCAGTGAAGCGCTATACAATGAGCAGTTCTTC.

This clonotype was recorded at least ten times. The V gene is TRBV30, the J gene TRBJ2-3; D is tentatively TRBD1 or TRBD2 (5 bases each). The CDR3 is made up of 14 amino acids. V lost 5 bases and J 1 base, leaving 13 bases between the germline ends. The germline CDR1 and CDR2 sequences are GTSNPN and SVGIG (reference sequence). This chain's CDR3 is CAWSSLGGTDTQYF. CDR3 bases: TGTGCCTGGTCTTCGCTGGGGGGCACAGATACGCAGTATTTT.

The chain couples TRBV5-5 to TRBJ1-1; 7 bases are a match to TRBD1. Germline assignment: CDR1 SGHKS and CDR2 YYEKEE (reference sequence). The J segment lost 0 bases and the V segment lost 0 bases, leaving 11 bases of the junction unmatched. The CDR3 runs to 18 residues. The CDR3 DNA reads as TGTGCCAGCAGCTTGGAGTCGGGACAGTCGACCTTGAACACTGAAGCTTTCTTT. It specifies CASSLESGQSTLNTEAFF.

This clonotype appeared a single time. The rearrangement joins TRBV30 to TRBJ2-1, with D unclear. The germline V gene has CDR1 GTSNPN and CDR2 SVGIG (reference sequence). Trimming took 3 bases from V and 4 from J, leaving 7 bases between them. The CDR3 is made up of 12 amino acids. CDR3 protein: CAWRGWYNEQFF. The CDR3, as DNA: TGTGCCTGGAGAGGGTGGTACAATGAGCAGTTCTTC.

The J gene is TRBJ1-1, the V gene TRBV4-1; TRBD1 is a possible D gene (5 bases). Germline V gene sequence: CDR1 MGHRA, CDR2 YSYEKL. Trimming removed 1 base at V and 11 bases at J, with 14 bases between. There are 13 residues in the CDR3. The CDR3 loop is CASSQVGAGAAFF. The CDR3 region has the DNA TGCGCCAGCAGCCAAGTCGGGGCGGGAGCGGCTTTCTTT.

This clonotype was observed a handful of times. DNA of the CDR3: TGTGCCAGTAGTATGGAGCTCGAGGGGGACTATGGCTACACCTTC. Amino acid sequence: CASSMELEGDYGYTF. The chain links TRBV19 to TRBJ1-2, with D perhaps matching TRBD1 (6 bases). Germline V gene sequence: CDR1 LNHDA, CDR2 SQIVND (reference sequence). The CDR3 spans 15 residues. Trimming left V 3 bases short and J 3 bases short, with 14 bases between.

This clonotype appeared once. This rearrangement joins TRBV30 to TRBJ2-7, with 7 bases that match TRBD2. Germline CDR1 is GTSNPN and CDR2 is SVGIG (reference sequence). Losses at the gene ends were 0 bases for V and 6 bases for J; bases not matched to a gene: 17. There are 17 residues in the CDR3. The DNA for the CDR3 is TGTGCCTGGAGTGTAGCGGATGCCGGGGGGAGGTATGGCGAGCAGTACTTC. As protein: CAWSVADAGGRYGEQYF.

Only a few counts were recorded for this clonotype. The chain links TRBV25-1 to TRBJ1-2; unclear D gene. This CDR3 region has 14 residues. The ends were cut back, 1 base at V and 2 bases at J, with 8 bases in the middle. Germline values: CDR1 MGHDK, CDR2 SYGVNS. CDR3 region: CASSELAANYGYTF. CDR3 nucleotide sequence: TGTGCCAGCAGTGAATTGGCAGCAAACTATGGCTACACCTTC.

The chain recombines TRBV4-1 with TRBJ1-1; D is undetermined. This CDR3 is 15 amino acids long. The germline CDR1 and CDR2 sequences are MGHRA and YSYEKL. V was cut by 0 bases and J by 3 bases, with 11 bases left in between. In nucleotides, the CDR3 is TGCGCCAGCAGCCAAGATATTAAGACGGACACTGAAGCTTTCTTT. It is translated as CASSQDIKTDTEAFF.

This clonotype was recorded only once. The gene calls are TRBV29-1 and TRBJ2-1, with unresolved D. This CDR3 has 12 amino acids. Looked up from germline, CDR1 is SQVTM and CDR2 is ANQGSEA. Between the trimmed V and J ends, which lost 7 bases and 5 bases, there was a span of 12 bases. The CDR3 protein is CSAGVFNNEQFF. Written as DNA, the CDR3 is TGCAGCGCTGGAGTCTTTAACAATGAGCAGTTCTTC.

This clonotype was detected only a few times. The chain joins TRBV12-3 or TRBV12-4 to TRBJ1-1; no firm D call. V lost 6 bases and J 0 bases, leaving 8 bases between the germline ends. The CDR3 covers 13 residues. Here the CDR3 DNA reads TGTGCCAGCAGCGTAAATTTGAACACTGAAGCTTTCTTT. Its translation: CASSVNLNTEAFF.

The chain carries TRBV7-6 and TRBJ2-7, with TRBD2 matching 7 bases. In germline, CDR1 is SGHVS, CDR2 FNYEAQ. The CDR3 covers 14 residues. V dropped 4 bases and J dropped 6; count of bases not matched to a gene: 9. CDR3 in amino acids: CASSSRGEDLEQYF. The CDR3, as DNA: TGTGCCAGCAGCTCCCGGGGGGAAGATCTCGAGCAGTACTTC. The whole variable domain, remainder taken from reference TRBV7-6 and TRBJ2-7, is GAGVSQSPRYKVTKRGQDVALRCDPISGHVSLYWYRQALGQGPEFLTYFNYEAQQDKSGLPNDRFSAERPEGSISTLTIQRTEQRDSAMYRCASSSRGEDLEQYFGPGTRLTVT.

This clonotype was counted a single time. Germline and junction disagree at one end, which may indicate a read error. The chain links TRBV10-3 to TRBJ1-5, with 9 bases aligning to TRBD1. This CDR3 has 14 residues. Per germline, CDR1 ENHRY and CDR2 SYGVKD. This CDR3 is CASSGTGWGQPQHF. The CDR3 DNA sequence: TGTGCCAGCAGTGGGACAGGGTGGGGTCAGCCCCAGCATTTT.

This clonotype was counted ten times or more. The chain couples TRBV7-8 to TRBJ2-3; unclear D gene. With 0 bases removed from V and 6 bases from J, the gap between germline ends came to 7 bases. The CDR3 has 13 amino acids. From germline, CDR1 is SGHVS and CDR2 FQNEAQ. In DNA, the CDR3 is TGTGCCAGCAGCTTAGCGCGAGTCGATACGCAGTATTTT. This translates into CASSLARVDTQYF. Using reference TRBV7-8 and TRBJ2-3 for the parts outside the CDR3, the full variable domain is GAGVSQSPRYKVAKRGQDVALRCDPISGHVSLFWYQQALGQGPEFLTYFQNEAQLDKSGLPSDRFFAERPEGSVSTLKIQRTQQEDSAVYLCASSLARVDTQYFGPGTRLTVL.

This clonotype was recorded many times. CDR3 residues: CASGLDRDSPLHF. DNA of the CDR3: TGTGCCAGCGGATTGGACAGGGATTCACCCCTCCACTTT. This sequence joins TRBV7-6 and TRBJ1-6; TRBD1 matches 8 bases. CDR1 is SGHVS, CDR2 FNYEAQ, per germline. This CDR3 comprises 13 residues. V dropped 8 bases and J dropped 8; count of bases not matched to a gene: 5.

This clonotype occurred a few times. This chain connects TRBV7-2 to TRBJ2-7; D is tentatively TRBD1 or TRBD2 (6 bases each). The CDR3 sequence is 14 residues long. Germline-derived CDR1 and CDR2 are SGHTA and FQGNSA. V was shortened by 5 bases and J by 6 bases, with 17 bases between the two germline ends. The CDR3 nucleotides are TGTGCCAGCAGCGCGTCCGGGGGCACAAGCGAGCAGTACTTC. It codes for CASSASGGTSEQYF.

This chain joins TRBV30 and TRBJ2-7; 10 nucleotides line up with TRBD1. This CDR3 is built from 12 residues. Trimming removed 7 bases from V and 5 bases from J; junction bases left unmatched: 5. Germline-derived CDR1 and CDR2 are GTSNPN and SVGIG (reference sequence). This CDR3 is CAFRDRGHEQYF. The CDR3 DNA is TGTGCCTTCCGGGACAGGGGTCACGAGCAGTACTTC.

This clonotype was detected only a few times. The CDR3 loop reads CASNLQGAGGKNTEAFF. As DNA, the CDR3 is TGTGCCAGCAATCTCCAGGGGGCGGGGGGGAAGAACACTGAAGCTTTCTTT. This chain connects TRBV2 to TRBJ1-1; the match to TRBD1 covers 8 bases. The CDR3 contains 17 residues. Per germline, CDR1 SNHLY and CDR2 FYNNEI. J gave up 1 base and V 7 bases, and 14 bases lay outside the gene matches.

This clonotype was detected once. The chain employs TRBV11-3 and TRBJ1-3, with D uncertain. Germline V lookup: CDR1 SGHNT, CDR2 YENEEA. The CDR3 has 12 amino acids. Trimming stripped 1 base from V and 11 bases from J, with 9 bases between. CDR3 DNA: TGTGCCAGCAGCTTAGCCCCCAACGCCATATATTTT. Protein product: CASSLAPNAIYF.

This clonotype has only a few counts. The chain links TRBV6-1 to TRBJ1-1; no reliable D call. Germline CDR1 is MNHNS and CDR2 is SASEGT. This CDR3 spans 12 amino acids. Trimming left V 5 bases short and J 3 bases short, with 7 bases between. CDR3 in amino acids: CASSRTDTEAFF. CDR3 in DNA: TGTGCCAGCAGTAGGACGGACACTGAAGCTTTCTTT.

The CDR3 DNA reads as TGTGCCAGCAGTTACTCGACTAGCGGGGGGCGGAGCGGGGAGCTGTTTTTT. As protein: CASSYSTSGGRSGELFF. J is TRBJ2-2 and V is TRBV7-8; 13 nucleotides match TRBD2. The CDR3 is 17 amino acids. V gave up 6 bases and J gave up 7 bases; unmatched junction bases: 11. Germline V CDR1 and CDR2: SGHVS, FQNEAQ.